This TCR beta chain was identified in a study of spatial heterogeneity in lung cancer. Only one count was recorded for this clonotype. Its antigen is as yet unknown. As for time point: sample taken at primary tumor resection. The ends lost 5 bases at V and 0 bases at J; junction bases unmatched: 3. This CDR3 has 14 residues. CDR1 is SGHTA and CDR2 is FQGNSA in the germline V gene. Study conclusions and caveats: It was found that expanded intratumoral alpha and beta TCR counts tracked tumor mutation counts.

TCRdb fed the 5' RACE reads into MiXCR, producing one record per CDR3 protein. The sample consists of roughly 12,000 distinct CDR3 sequences, about 15% of them appearing once. The sequence was collected from a male donor with early-stage non-small cell lung cancer. This chain connects TRBV7-2 to TRBJ1-1, with 7 bases lining up with TRBD1. The sequencing used lung tumor tissue, collected at surgery. Here the CDR3 DNA reads TGTGCCAGCAGCCTGGACAGGATGAACACTGAAGCTTTCTTT. Residues: CASSLDRMNTEAFF.